One TCR beta chain is described in this entry. No antigen is known for it. No per-base quality is available; no much larger clone lies one base away. Donors were roughly 40 systemically healthy Caucasian individuals from Russia aged 6 to 90 years. Ten milliliters of peripheral blood were drawn from each donor into EDTA-treated Vacutainer tubes. PBMCs were isolated by Ficoll-Paque density-gradient centrifugation, with at least 6 million obtained per sample. Trizol reagent was used to extract total RNA from PBMCs, with at least 5.5 micrograms per sample. Naive CD45RAhigh/CD27high T cell percentages were measured by flow cytometry on a PBMC aliquot from every donor. The sample belongs to a study of blood T cells in healthy people across ages (dated by TCRdb to between 2014 and 2017). Regarding the research as a whole: In model experiments, template switching captured roughly one uniquely barcoded TCR beta cDNA molecule for every two T cells. To track age-related changes in TCR beta repertoire diversity, the study relied on deep sequencing normalized with unique cDNA molecular identifiers. The donors were split into four age groups: young (average around 15 years), middle-aged (about 40), aged (more than 60) and long-lived (approximately 80). Using the same blood draw, the study looked at two additional independent replicas of 1 million unique cDNA reads for two donors, one aged 18 to 30 and the other aged 80 or older. Donors of different ages were randomly distributed across sequencing lanes to avoid experimental bias. Points the paper makes about the study in general: Observed TCR beta diversity correlated strongly with the percentage of naive T cells measured by flow cytometry. Estimates of total diversity from one million sequenced T cells were regarded as lower bounds and underestimates. Because profiling used bulk unsorted PBMCs, naive and antigen-experienced compartments could not be compared conclusively. Donor CMV infection status was unknown, potentially confounding age-related changes in expanded clonotypes. Compared with the aged group, more naive CD4+ T cells, fewer expanded clones and increased TCR diversity were shown by the long-lived group, suggesting age selection. As age increased, observed TCR beta diversity per million T cells dropped in a roughly linear way, and a significant reduction was already evident by age about 36.

Measured from the cysteine to the phenylalanine, the CDR3 is 13 residues long. The CDR3 DNA has 39 bases and is translated from base 1. V sheds 5 bases and J sheds 11 bases, leaving 18 bases between their ends. Via the germline V gene, CDR1 is SGHTA and CDR2 FQGNSA. The library relied on 5' RACE. Reads for this sample came from an Illumina HiSeq 2500. A second 7 to 11 cycle PCR used a sample-barcoded 5' primer and a J-beta primer mix. A unique molecular identifier was introduced onto each TCR beta cDNA molecule by a template-switch 5' adaptor carrying 12 random nucleotides. Each sample yielded at least 2.5 million CDR3-containing paired-end reads. The Mint cDNA synthesis kit, primed by a TRBC-specific oligonucleotide, was used to synthesize first-strand cDNA from all RNA. All cDNA was treated with uracil-DNA glycosylase and then went through a first 18-cycle PCR with the universal primers M1SS and BC2_uni_R. The published analysis was carried out like this. Normalization of each sample was performed by random selection of 1 million high-quality reads, each carrying a distinct molecular identifier. Reads sharing molecular identifiers were discarded rather than binned into consensus sequences. MiTCR, run with a Q25 quality threshold and the strictest error-elimination algorithm, handled CDR3 identification, clonotype clustering and error correction. A nonparametric unseen species model with Euler transformation was used to estimate a lower bound on total TCR beta diversity. TCRdb reworked the public reads: Q25 trimming with fastp, MiXCR clone assembly, productive beta chains retained. Rows with a matching CDR3 protein are joined into one entry that keeps the most common DNA and genes. These V and J calls are TCRdb output, not the study's own analysis. The sample profile shows roughly 1.6 million distinct CDR3 sequences; approximately 32% of them were found once. Of the sample, approximately 11% is held by the ten largest clones.

The V and J segments used are TRBV7-2 and TRBJ2-5; no D gene can be assigned with confidence. Specimen: blood. The clonotype comes from a woman aged 25 to 39 in good health. CDR3 reads: CASSSTVRAWQYF. The base sequence is TGTGCCAGCAGCAGCACGGTCCGGGCATGGCAGTACTTC.